These 20 T cell receptor beta chains came from one sample sequenced in a study of neurological immune-mediated disorders. Using its own MiXCR run on the 5' RACE reads, TCRdb lists one record per CDR3 protein. The sample yields roughly 9,800 distinct CDR3 sequences, approximately 22% seen once. Sample: CD8+ T cells from blood. All receptors come from a woman between 35 and 50 years old with multiple sclerosis.

This clonotype was picked up many times. The chain is built from TRBV25-1 and TRBJ1-3; the D is unclear. V was trimmed by 1 base and J by 2 bases, leaving 18 bases between them. Germline V gene data show CDR1 as MGHDK and CDR2 as SYGVNS. CDR3 length: 18 residues. Here the CDR3 reads CASSESWRSGDPGNTIYF. CDR3 sequence (DNA): TGTGCCAGCAGTGAATCATGGAGATCCGGTGACCCTGGAAACACCATATATTTT.

This clonotype was recorded many times. The genes are TRBV5-1 and TRBJ1-2; no reliable D call. With 1 base removed from V and 4 bases from J, the gap between germline ends came to 11 bases. Germline V gene data show CDR1 as SGHRS and CDR2 as YFSETQ. The CDR3 consists of 14 residues. CDR3 loop: CASSLLEGSYGYTF. The CDR3 DNA reads as TGCGCCAGCAGCTTGTTGGAGGGAAGCTATGGCTACACCTTC.

This clonotype is classed as medium-sized. The rearrangement uses TRBV20-1 and TRBJ2-3; 7 bases agree with TRBD1. V lost 6 bases and J lost 3; bases outside the gene matches: 3. CDR1 and CDR2 (germline): DFQATT, SNEGSKA (reference sequence). This CDR3 has 12 amino acids. CDR3 sequence: CSAKDRTDTQYF. The CDR3 coding sequence is TGCAGTGCAAAGGACAGGACAGATACGCAGTATTTT.

As to this clonotype: Possible read error: a much larger clone is one base away. This chain joins TRBV12-3 or TRBV12-4 and TRBJ2-1; 9 bases line up with TRBD2. The CDR3 contains 14 residues. The V segment lost 6 bases and the J segment 6 bases; nucleotides outside the gene matches: 6. This CDR3 reads CASRLAGRINEQFF. The CDR3 coding sequence is TGTGCCAGCAGGCTAGCGGGGAGGATCAATGAGCAGTTCTTC.

V gene TRBV15 combines with J gene TRBJ2-7; D gene unclear. V lost 0 bases, J lost 1 base, and 7 bases lay in between. The CDR3 spans 14 residues. Germline CDR1 reads LNHNV; CDR2 reads YYDKDF (reference sequence). This CDR3 reads CATSRDKVSYEQYF. CDR3 sequence (DNA): TGTGCCACCAGCAGAGATAAGGTATCCTACGAGCAGTACTTC.

This clonotype was recorded at least ten times. The chain links TRBV5-5 to TRBJ1-5, with D unclear. The CDR3 loop spans 14 amino acids. Trimming pared 4 bases from V and 2 bases from J, leaving 10 bases between. Germline lookup yields CDR1 SGHKS and CDR2 YYEKEE (reference sequence). The CDR3 nucleotides are TGTGCCAGCAGCCCCCCGGAGGGCAATCAGCCCCAGCATTTT. This sequence encodes CASSPPEGNQPQHF. The entire variable domain, with the rest obtained from reference TRBV5-5 and TRBJ1-5, is as follows: DAGVTQSPTHLIKTRGQQVTLRCSPISGHKSVSWYQQVLGQGPQFIFQYYEKEERGRGNFPDRFSARQFPNYSSELNVNALLLGDSALYLCASSPPEGNQPQHFGDGTRLSIL.

This clonotype was counted at least ten times. The chain links TRBV7-9 to TRBJ2-5; 7 bases are a match to TRBD2. Per germline, CDR1 SEHNR and CDR2 FQNEAQ (reference sequence). The CDR3 consists of 17 residues. The V segment lost 0 bases and the J segment 4 bases; nucleotides outside the gene matches: 11. CDR3: CASSLAGGSGPTETQYF. The CDR3 DNA sequence: TGTGCCAGCAGCTTAGCGGGGGGGTCTGGCCCCACAGAGACCCAGTACTTC.

The V gene is TRBV5-1, the J gene TRBJ2-3; D unclear. The CDR3 length is 15 residues. Trimming pared 4 bases from V and 4 bases from J, leaving 16 bases between. CDR1 is SGHRS and CDR2 is YFSETQ in the germline V gene. This CDR3 is CASSPRSSSPDTQYF. Written as DNA, the CDR3 is TGCGCCAGCAGCCCCAGGAGTAGCAGCCCAGATACGCAGTATTTT.

This clonotype occurred many times. The chain combines TRBV9 with TRBJ2-5; D remains unclear. The V end was cut by 3 bases, the J end by 3 bases, with 15 bases between. This CDR3 is built from 15 residues. The germline CDR1 and CDR2 sequences are SGDLS and YYNGEE. This CDR3 is CASSAPGAPEETQYF. CDR3 DNA: TGTGCCAGCAGCGCCCCGGGCGCGCCAGAAGAGACCCAGTACTTC.

By share, this clonotype counts as medium-sized. The gene calls are TRBV5-6 and TRBJ1-2; 9 nucleotides agree with TRBD1. The germline CDR1 and CDR2 sequences are SGHDT and YYEEEE. V shed 7 bases and J 4 bases; nucleotides not matched to a gene: 2. There are 12 residues in the CDR3. CDR3 coding DNA: TGTGCCAGCGCGACAGGGGGCTATGGCTACACCTTC. It specifies CASATGGYGYTF.

This clonotype was picked up many times. The CDR3 DNA is TGCGCCAGCAGTTCAGGGGCGGAGGGTGAGCAGTTCTTC. Residues: CASSSGAEGEQFF. The rearrangement joins TRBV5-1 to TRBJ2-1, with D possibly called TRBD1 or TRBD2 (6 bases each). CDR1 is SGHRS and CDR2 is YFSETQ in the germline V gene. The CDR3 totals 13 residues. The V gene lost 5 bases and the J gene lost 9 bases, with 15 bases spanning the gap.

At least ten counts were recorded for this clonotype. This chain connects TRBV9 to TRBJ2-1; the D gene is possibly TRBD2 (6 bases). With 4 bases removed from V and 0 bases from J, the gap between germline ends came to 8 bases. This CDR3 comprises 14 residues. CDR1 and CDR2 (germline): SGDLS, YYNGEE. CDR3 nucleotides: TGTGCCAGCAGCCCCGGGGGCTCCTACAATGAGCAGTTCTTC. This sequence encodes CASSPGGSYNEQFF. The variable domain in full, with the rest retrieved from reference TRBV9 and TRBJ2-1, is DSGVTQTPKHLITATGQRVTLRCSPRSGDLSVYWYQQSLDQGLQFLIQYYNGEERAKGNILERFSAQQFPDLHSELNLSSLELGDSALYFCASSPGGSYNEQFFGPGTRLTVL.

This clonotype has ten or more counts. The chain combines TRBV7-9 with TRBJ2-4; 7 nucleotides align to TRBD2. J gave up 12 bases and V 3 bases, and 2 bases lay outside the gene matches. CDR3 length: 11 residues. The germline CDR1 and CDR2 sequences are SEHNR and FQNEAQ (reference sequence). Here the CDR3 reads CASSLGGAQYF. The CDR3 nucleotides are TGTGCCAGCAGCTTGGGAGGGGCTCAGTACTTC.

This clonotype came up many times. CDR3 loop: CASSLPGTEETQYF. The CDR3 coding sequence is TGTGCCAGCAGCCTACCCGGGACCGAAGAGACCCAGTACTTC. The chain is built from TRBV3-1 and TRBJ2-5, with D perhaps matching TRBD1 or TRBD2 (5 bases each). Per germline, CDR1 LGHDT and CDR2 YNNKEL (reference sequence). CDR3 length equals 14 residues. The V gene lost 4 bases and the J gene lost 3 bases, with 12 bases spanning the gap.

This clonotype is categorized as medium-sized (0.01 to 0.1%). V usage is TRBV24-1 and J usage is TRBJ1-2; D uncertain. This CDR3 contains 14 residues. The V gene lost 3 bases and the J gene lost 2 bases, with 9 bases spanning the gap. The germline V gene has CDR1 KGHDR and CDR2 SFDVKD. CDR3 amino acids: CATSDTGKNYGYTF. CDR3 coding DNA: TGTGCCACCAGTGATACCGGGAAGAACTATGGCTACACCTTC.

Ten or more counts support this clonotype. The gene calls are TRBV7-9 and TRBJ1-3; 9 bases map to TRBD1. V trimming: 0 bases; J trimming: 8 bases; junction bases outside the gene matches: 8. Germline V gives CDR1 SEHNR, CDR2 FQNEAQ (reference sequence). The CDR3 is made up of 16 amino acids. CDR3 in amino acids: CASSLAGTGGRDTIYF. The CDR3, as DNA: TGTGCCAGCAGCTTAGCAGGCACAGGGGGCAGGGACACCATATATTTT. Full variable domain (outside the CDR3, taken from reference TRBV7-9 and TRBJ1-3): DTGVSQNPRHKITKRGQNVTFRCDPISEHNRLYWYRQTLGQGPEFLTYFQNEAQLEKSRLLSDRFSAERPKGSFSTLEIQRTEQGDSAMYLCASSLAGTGGRDTIYFGEGSWLTVV.

This clonotype was counted at least ten times. This chain links TRBV9 with TRBJ1-6; D may be TRBD1 (5 bases). CDR1 is SGDLS and CDR2 is YYNGEE in the germline V gene. Between the trimmed V and J ends, which lost 1 base and 3 bases, there was a span of 8 bases. The CDR3 covers 15 residues. The CDR3 spells CASSVSGSYNSPLHF. The CDR3 DNA reads TGTGCCAGCAGCGTATCAGGGAGCTATAATTCACCCCTCCACTTT.

The V gene is TRBV5-1, the J gene TRBJ2-6; D is tentatively TRBD1 or TRBD2 (5 bases each). From germline, CDR1 is SGHRS and CDR2 YFSETQ. The CDR3 sequence is 19 residues long. Between the trimmed V and J ends, which lost 6 bases and 0 bases, there was a span of 22 bases. The CDR3 DNA sequence: TGCGCCAGCACCCATGGGACCGCGGCCATCTCCTCTGGGGCCAACGTCCTGACTTTC. This codes for CASTHGTAAISSGANVLTF.

In this sample, this clonotype turned up once. A read error may explain this, as a much larger clone is one base away. The chain employs TRBV5-1 and TRBJ2-3; no clear D gene. This CDR3 has 12 residues. Trimming took off 0 bases at V and 4 bases at J, with 3 bases between the two ends. The germline gives CDR1 SGHRS, CDR2 YFSETQ. CDR3 sequence reads: CASSLAPDTQYF. The CDR3 DNA reads TGCGCCAGCAGCTTGGCCCCAGATACGCAGTATTTT.

This clonotype has ten or more counts. The chain recombines TRBV7-2 with TRBJ2-7; D is unresolved. V was pared by 1 base and J by 5 bases, with 15 bases between. The CDR3 sequence is 15 residues long. Germline V gene sequence: CDR1 SGHTA, CDR2 FQGNSA. The CDR3 coding sequence is TGTGCCAGCAGCTTAGAGTTGCGCAGTTTCCACGAGCAGTACTTC. Its translation: CASSLELRSFHEQYF.